Shown below are 15 T cell receptor beta chains from a single sample sequenced in a study of blood T cell repertoires in COVID-19. Clones were sequenced by immunoSEQ multiplex PCR, and TCRdb holds only the in-frame ones, with some missing. Of almost 200,000 clones in the sample, around 92% were seen once. Sequencing input: PBMCs or T cells enriched from blood (not recorded which). These receptors were taken from a woman aged 18-29 years who had recovered from COVID-19.

The V gene is TRBV19, the J gene TRBJ1-1; unclear D gene. V lost 3 bases, J lost 0 bases, and 8 bases lay in between. The CDR3 contains 14 residues. Germline V CDR1 and CDR2: LNHDA, SQIVND (reference sequence). The CDR3 sequence: CASSMRAMNTEAFF. The DNA of the CDR3 is TGTGCCAGTAGTATGAGGGCCATGAACACTGAAGCTTTCTTT.

The chain links TRBV2 to TRBJ2-7; 9 bases map to TRBD1. The CDR3 is made up of 15 amino acids. The germline CDR1 and CDR2 sequences are SNHLY and FYNNEI. Trimming at V came to 5 bases and at J to 5 bases, leaving 10 bases not matched to a gene. The CDR3 nucleotides are TGTGCCAGCAGTCAAATGGGACAGGGAGTCGACGAGCAGTACTTC. This translates into CASSQMGQGVDEQYF.

This clone was counted a single time. The chain carries TRBV6-4 and TRBJ2-1, with 11 bases matching TRBD2. The CDR3 sequence is 15 residues long. V shed 2 bases and J 3 bases; nucleotides not matched to a gene: 0. Germline V gene lookup returns CDR1 MRHNA and CDR2 SNTAGT. CDR3 DNA sequence: TGTGCCAGCAGTGACACTAGCGGGGGCTACAATGAGCAGTTCTTC. It codes for CASSDTSGGYNEQFF.

The chain couples TRBV5-4 to TRBJ2-1; 7 bases are a match to TRBD2. Germline V gene sequence: CDR1 SGHNT, CDR2 YYREEE (reference sequence). Losses at the gene ends were 5 bases for V and 5 bases for J; bases not matched to a gene: 7. The CDR3 totals 14 residues. The CDR3 here is CASRTSSGDNEQFF. The DNA for the CDR3 is TGTGCCAGCAGAACATCTAGCGGAGACAATGAGCAGTTCTTC.

This chain uses TRBV14 with TRBJ1-2; perhaps TRBD1 as D (5 bases). In germline, CDR1 is SGHDN, CDR2 FVKESK. CDR3 length: 20 residues. V was shortened by 4 bases and J by 0 bases, with 27 bases between the two germline ends. CDR3 in amino acids: CASSPPSEASGREANYGYTF. The CDR3 nucleotides are TGTGCCAGCAGCCCCCCCTCAGAGGCGAGTGGCAGGGAAGCTAACTATGGCTACACCTTC.

The chain has TRBV5-1 and TRBJ1-1; D possibly corresponds to TRBD1 (6 bases). Germline V gene lookup returns CDR1 SGHRS and CDR2 YFSETQ. V was cut by 0 bases and J by 0 bases, with 9 bases left in between. The CDR3 extends over 15 amino acids. DNA for the CDR3: TGCGCCAGCAGCTTGGGGGGGCCGTTGAACACTGAAGCTTTCTTT. Amino acid sequence: CASSLGGPLNTEAFF.

This clone has a handful of counts. The chain joins TRBV4-1 to TRBJ1-5, with TRBD1 matching over 11 bases. The CDR3 is made up of 15 amino acids. The V and J ends lost 3 bases and 6 bases, in that order; junction bases with no gene match: 4. Germline CDR1 MGHRA, CDR2 YSYEKL. CDR3 in amino acids: CASSHGTGGGQPQHF. The CDR3 DNA is TGCGCCAGCAGCCACGGGACAGGGGGGGGTCAGCCCCAGCATTTT.

The count of this clone is one. This chain joins TRBV28 and TRBJ1-2; 10 nucleotides align to TRBD1. This CDR3 comprises 16 residues. The V gene end was trimmed by 5 bases and the J gene end by 5 bases; junction bases not matched to a gene: 11. Germline loops: CDR1 MDHEN, CDR2 SYDVKM. The chain's CDR3 is CASSLQGQGIFYGYTF. CDR3 sequence (DNA): TGTGCCAGCAGTCTACAGGGACAGGGGATCTTTTATGGCTACACCTTC.

This clone occurred a few times. This chain joins TRBV7-9 and TRBJ1-3; tentative D call: TRBD1 (5 bases). The length of the CDR3 is 17 residues. Germline values: CDR1 SEHNR, CDR2 FQNEAQ (reference sequence). V dropped 7 bases and J dropped 0 bases, with 19 bases sitting between them. The CDR3 protein is CASTLRVSPSSGNTIYF. The CDR3 coding sequence is TGTGCCAGCACCCTCAGGGTTTCCCCCTCCTCTGGAAACACCATATATTTT. The full variable domain, completed using reference TRBV7-9 and TRBJ1-3, is DTGVSQNPRHKITKRGQNVTFRCDPISEHNRLYWYRQTLGQGPEFLTYFQNEAQLEKSRLLSDRFSAERPKGSFSTLEIQRTEQGDSAMYLCASTLRVSPSSGNTIYFGEGSWLTVV.

The chain links TRBV23-1 to TRBJ1-4, with 8 bases identical to TRBD1. TRBV23-1 is an ORF, with its function uncertain. The CDR3 runs to 16 residues. V gave up 0 bases and J gave up 3 bases; unmatched junction bases: 3. This CDR3 reads CASSQSQGAANEKLFF. The CDR3 nucleotides are TGCGCCAGCAGTCAATCCCAGGGGGCCGCTAATGAAAAACTGTTTTTT.

This clone was seen a single time. The V call is TRBV18, the J call TRBJ1-2; no reliable D call. Germline lookup yields CDR1 KGHSH and CDR2 LQKENI. CDR3 size: 13 residues. The V end lost 6 bases, the J end lost 5 bases, and 13 bases lay between the germline ends. Written as DNA, the CDR3 is TGTGCCAGCTCCCCGGAGGTCCAGTATGGCTACACCTTC. Translated, it gives CASSPEVQYGYTF.

The CDR3 reads CATSRDVGAGELFF. CDR3 nucleotides: TGTGCCACCAGCAGAGATGTCGGTGCCGGGGAGCTGTTTTTT. The V and J genes are TRBV15 and TRBJ2-2; D call uncertain. The ends were cut back, 0 bases at V and 6 bases at J, with 8 bases in the middle. CDR1 is LNHNV, CDR2 YYDKDF, per germline (reference sequence). The CDR3 length is 14 residues. The variable domain in full, completed from reference TRBV15 and TRBJ2-2, reads DAMVIQNPRYQVTQFGKPVTLSCSQTLNHNVMYWYQQKSSQAPKLLFHYYDKDFNNEADTPDNFQSRRPNTSFCFLDIRSPGLGDTAMYLCATSRDVGAGELFFGEGSRLTVL.

This clone was observed a handful of times. Distinct nucleotide sequences in the sample also encode this CDR3. The chain links TRBV10-3 to TRBJ2-7, with D possibly TRBD1 on 6 matching bases. Trimming removed 6 bases from V and 3 bases from J, with 9 bases in between. Germline V gene data show CDR1 as ENHRY and CDR2 as SYGVKD. This CDR3 has 12 residues. Written as DNA, the CDR3 is TGTGCCATCAGCGGGACAAACTACGAGCAGTACTTC. This codes for CAISGTNYEQYF.

J is TRBJ1-6 and V is TRBV5-4, with 12 positions matching TRBD1. Germline trimming cut 3 bases from V and 7 bases from J; bases unmatched to any gene: 11. The CDR3 length is 18 residues. Germline values: CDR1 SGHNT, CDR2 YYREEE (reference sequence). The CDR3 reads CASSSGTGGLPKNSPLHF. Written as DNA, the CDR3 is TGTGCCAGCAGCTCCGGGACAGGGGGCCTTCCGAAGAATTCACCCCTCCACTTT.

The CDR3 DNA follows: TGTGCCAGCAGCTATGACGGGTATAATGAAAAACTGTTTTTT. Its protein product is CASSYDGYNEKLFF. The V call is TRBV7-2, the J call TRBJ1-4; unclear D gene. Trimming stripped 4 bases from V and 4 bases from J, with 10 bases between. Germline V gene data show CDR1 as SGHTA and CDR2 as FQGNSA. This CDR3 contains 14 residues.